A selection of T cell receptor beta chains follows, all from one sample in a study of PD-1 blockade in classical Hodgkin lymphoma. The table came from immunoSEQ multiplex PCR; TCRdb's copy has only in-frame clones and leaves some out. The data show 40,000 to 45,000 clones, approximately 79% seen once. Sequencing used peripheral blood mononuclear cells (PBMCs), obtained before the second cycle of nivolumab. These TCRs come from a human donor with classical Hodgkin lymphoma. Each CDR3 is given with its conserved first and last residue. The order of the fields is J gene, CDR3 length, clone size, D gene, V gene, CDR3 DNA, CDR3 protein. D genes are given only for firm matches. Clone size appears in some rows only: once, few, many, or a class for an expanded clone.

TRBJ2-1 15 . TRBD2 TRBV9 TGTGCCAGCAGCGAGGGGACTAGCGGGGGAGGAGAGCAGTTCTTC CASSEGTSGGGEQFF
TRBJ2-5 14 . . TRBV5-1 TGCGCCAGCAGATTTGAACAAGGGACGGAGACCCAGTACTTC CASRFEQGTETQYF
TRBJ2-1 13 once . TRBV7-2 TGTGCCAGCAGCTTAGGAGGGTTTAATGAGCAGTTCTTC CASSLGGFNEQFF
TRBJ2-5 19 few . TRBV7-7 TGTGCCAGCAGCTTAGCCTGGGTGGGAACCGTTCGAGAGGACGGGACCCAGTACTTC CASSLAWVGTVREDGTQYF
TRBJ2-3 18 . TRBD2 TRBV7-9 TGTGCCAGCAGCTCACCGAACACAGCGGGGGCCCTCACAGATACGCAGTATTTT CASSSPNTAGALTDTQYF
TRBJ1-2 14 . . TRBV5-6 TGTGCCAGCAGCTTGAGGGCAGGAGACTATGGCTACACCTTC CASSLRAGDYGYTF
TRBJ2-7 15 . TRBD1 TRBV27 TGTGCCAGCAGTTGGACCGGGACAGGGTCCTACGAGCAGTACTTC CASSWTGTGSYEQYF
TRBJ1-1 14 . . TRBV4-1 TGCGCCAGCAGCCAAGCCACCCGGGGCACTGAAGCTTTCTTT CASSQATRGTEAFF
TRBJ1-1 13 . . TRBV27 TGTGCCAGCAGATATTGGCGGAACACTGAAGCTTTCTTT CASRYWRNTEAFF
TRBJ1-6 15 once TRBD1 TRBV9 TGTGCCAGCAGCGTTCCGGGACAGGGAGCGTCACCCCTCCACTTT CASSVPGQGASPLHF
TRBJ1-2 10 . . TRBV19 TGTGCCAGTAGGTCCTATGGCTACACCTTC CASRSYGYTF
TRBJ2-7 14 . . TRBV6-5 TGTGCCAGCAGTTACATGGGCGAGGGGTACGAGCAGTACTTC CASSYMGEGYEQYF
TRBJ1-4 15 . . TRBV6-5 TGTGCCAGCAGTTGGGAGGGCAGGTATAATGAAAAACTGTTTTTT CASSWEGRYNEKLFF
TRBJ1-2 12 . . TRBV19 TGTGCCAGTAGTATAGTGGACTATGGCTACACCTTC CASSIVDYGYTF
TRBJ1-1 13 . TRBD1 TRBV5-1 TGCGCCAGCAGCTGGGACAGGGACACTGAAGCTTTCTTT CASSWDRDTEAFF
TRBJ2-2 15 . . TRBV28 TGTGCCAGCAGTCCCTCAACAGCGAACACCGGGGAGCTGTTTTTT CASSPSTANTGELFF
TRBJ1-1 16 . . TRBV12-5 TGTGCTAGTGGTTTGGTCCAGGGACCTGAGAACACTGAAGCTTTCTTT CASGLVQGPENTEAFF
TRBJ2-1 13 . . TRBV28 TGTGCCAGCAGTTTTTCCCCCTACAGTGAGCAGTTCTTC CASSFSPYSEQFF
TRBJ1-2 17 few TRBD1 TRBV15 TGTGCCACCAGCAGAGATTTCGGCAGGGGGGGAAACTATGGCTACACCTTC CATSRDFGRGGNYGYTF
TRBJ2-1 13 . TRBD1 TRBV10-3 TGTGCCATCAGTACAGGGGTGATCGATGAGCAGTTCTTC CAISTGVIDEQFF
TRBJ1-1 13 . . TRBV11-2 TGTGCCAGCAGCCTTTTCGGGTACACTGAAGCTTTCTTT CASSLFGYTEAFF
TRBJ2-1 15 few . TRBV6-4 TGTGCCAGCAGTGACGAGGGAGGCCCTTACAATGAGCAGTTCTTC CASSDEGGPYNEQFF
TRBJ2-1 17 . . TRBV5-1 TGCGCCAGCAGCGGGGGGCCTACAGGGAACTCCTACAATGAGCAGTTCTTC CASSGGPTGNSYNEQFF
TRBJ2-3 15 . . TRBV6-5 TGTGCCAGCCGCTTCACCTTGGGGATCACAGATACGCAGTATTTT CASRFTLGITDTQYF
TRBJ2-7 13 . . TRBV13 TGTGCCAGCAGCCTCGGACAAACCTACGAGCAGTACTTC CASSLGQTYEQYF
TRBJ2-2 14 . . TRBV6-4 TGTGCCAGCAGTGACAGGGACGCCACCGGGGAGCTGTTTTTT CASSDRDATGELFF
TRBJ2-5 15 . . TRBV5-1 TGCGCCAGCAGCTTGGTTTCCGACCCCGAAGAGACCCAGTACTTC CASSLVSDPEETQYF
TRBJ2-1 18 . . TRBV28 TGTGCCAGCAGTTCCCTCCCACTACTAGGGGCCACTTTAAATGAGCAGTTCTTC CASSSLPLLGATLNEQFF
TRBJ2-5 17 . TRBD2 TRBV19 TGTGCCAGTAGTATCGGGACTAGCGGGGGTTCGTTTGTGACCCAGTACTTC CASSIGTSGGSFVTQYF
TRBJ2-1 11 . . TRBV27 TGTGCCAGCAGTTTGTTCAATGAGCAGTTCTTC CASSLFNEQFF
TRBJ1-3 16 few TRBD1 TRBV6-6 TGTGCCAGCAGTAATCCCGGGACAGGGATCGGAAACACCATATATTTT CASSNPGTGIGNTIYF
TRBJ1-2 13 . TRBD1 TRBV7-9 TGTGCCAGCAGCCTGGGACAGCTTGAGGGCTACACCTTC CASSLGQLEGYTF
TRBJ1-2 16 medium-sized . TRBV19 TGTGCCAGTAGTCCAGACACGGTCTCTTCTAACTATGGCTACACCTTC CASSPDTVSSNYGYTF
TRBJ2-7 15 once TRBD2 TRBV4-3 TGCGCCAGCAGCCAGTTTAGCGGGGGGGCCTACGAGCAGTACTTC CASSQFSGGAYEQYF
TRBJ1-6 14 few . TRBV6-5 TGTGCCAGCAGAGCTAGATATCCTAATTCACCCCTCCACTTT CASRARYPNSPLHF
TRBJ2-7 13 . . TRBV7-3 TGTGCCAGCAGCTTATACGGGAGAGACGAGCAGTACTTC CASSLYGRDEQYF
TRBJ2-7 15 . TRBD2 TRBV19 TGTGCCAGTAGCCATAGCGGGTCCCCTTCCCGCGAGCAGTACTTC CASSHSGSPSREQYF
TRBJ2-5 14 . . TRBV6-5 TGTGCCAGCAGTTACTTCACTAGCCGAGAGACCCAGTACTTC CASSYFTSRETQYF
TRBJ1-1 14 . . TRBV19 TGTGCCAGTAGTACCTCACGGGGGCGCGAGGAAGCTTTCTTT CASSTSRGREEAFF
TRBJ1-1 15 once . TRBV5-1 TGCGCCAGCAGCCCCCCTGGGGCTTGGGACACTGAAGCTTTCTTT CASSPPGAWDTEAFF
TRBJ1-1 14 . . TRBV6-1 TGTGCCAGCAGTGAAGGGGCGGAGGGCACTGAAGCTTTCTTT CASSEGAEGTEAFF
TRBJ2-1 14 . . TRBV5-6 TGTGCCAGCAGCCCTGCCGGGAGCGGAAATGAGCAGTTCTTC CASSPAGSGNEQFF
TRBJ1-6 14 few . TRBV2 TGTGCCAGCAGAGGGGGGATTCAAGCTTCACCCCTCCACTTT CASRGGIQASPLHF
TRBJ1-2 13 . . TRBV7-2 TGTGCCAGCAGCCCACCGACTGAATATGGCTACACCTTC CASSPPTEYGYTF
TRBJ2-3 14 . . TRBV19 TGTGCCTGCCGAGGCGGGCCCCGGGGAGATACGCAGTATTTT CACRGGPRGDTQYF
TRBJ2-7 13 . . TRBV19 TGTGCCAGTAGTGGGGACAAAACCTACGAGCAGTACTTC CASSGDKTYEQYF
TRBJ1-2 10 . . TRBV19 TGTGCCAGTTTTGACTATGGCTACACCTTC CASFDYGYTF
TRBJ2-5 14 . TRBD1 TRBV5-6 TGTGCCAGCAGCTCCCAGGGGGATCAAGAGACCCAGTACTTC CASSSQGDQETQYF
TRBJ2-7 15 . . TRBV7-6 TGTGCCAGCAGCCTTAGGGCGCAGATTTACTACGAGCAGTACTTC CASSLRAQIYYEQYF
TRBJ2-3 15 . . TRBV9 TGTGCCAGCATCGCAGGCTCAGGGGGGCCGGAGACGCAGTATTTT CASIAGSGGPETQYF
TRBJ2-7 13 . . TRBV7-8 TGTGCCAGCAGCACTGACGGCTCCTACGAGCAGTACTTC CASSTDGSYEQYF
TRBJ1-4 15 . . TRBV4-1 TGCGCCAGCAGCCAAGAGCAGGCCCCTAATGAAAAACTGTTTTTT CASSQEQAPNEKLFF
TRBJ2-3 17 . TRBD2 TRBV2 TGTGCCAGCAGAGAAATCTTAGCGGGAACCGGCACAGATACGCAGTATTTT CASREILAGTGTDTQYF
TRBJ2-7 14 . TRBD1 TRBV11-2 TGTGCCAGCAGCCAACCCGGGACAGGGAACGAGCAGTACTTC CASSQPGTGNEQYF
TRBJ2-7 16 . TRBD1 TRBV25-1 TGTGCCAGCAGTGGAGGGGCCGGGACAGGGGCTAGAGAGCAGTACTTC CASSGGAGTGAREQYF